The 30 T cell receptor beta chains presented below share a single source sample, sequenced in a study of T cells in narcolepsy. Only in-frame clones appear in the TCRdb table, and some are missing; sequencing was by immunoSEQ multiplex PCR. Here the sample spans about 32,000 clones, roughly 80% being singletons. The sample taken for sequencing was CD45RA- memory CD4+ T cells from PBMCs. Every receptor here comes from a human donor with narcolepsy.

This chain uses TRBV30 with TRBJ2-7; 9 nucleotides match TRBD1. The length of the CDR3 is 13 residues. The V gene end was trimmed by 5 bases and the J gene end by 4 bases; junction bases not matched to a gene: 6. Looked up from germline, CDR1 is GTSNPN and CDR2 is SVGIG (reference sequence). The CDR3 sequence: CAWSGTGPYEQYF. Written as DNA, the CDR3 is TGTGCCTGGTCCGGGACAGGGCCGTACGAGCAGTACTTC.

The rearrangement links TRBV7-3 to TRBJ2-7; tentatively, D is TRBD1 (6 bases). The CDR3 length is 13 residues. Germline CDR1 SGHTA, CDR2 FQGTGA. Trimming cost V 4 bases and J 6 bases, with 13 bases left between them. The CDR3 DNA reads TGTGCCAGCAGCTCTACAGGGAATCCCGAGCAGTACTTC. Its protein product is CASSSTGNPEQYF.

V and J are TRBV4-3 and TRBJ2-1, with TRBD2 identical over 7 bases. Germline V lookup: CDR1 LGHNA, CDR2 YSLEER. This CDR3 comprises 17 residues. The V gene end was trimmed by 0 bases and the J gene end by 3 bases; junction bases not matched to a gene: 8. The CDR3 loop reads CASSQETRTRNYNEQFF. CDR3 DNA: TGCGCCAGCAGCCAAGAGACTAGGACTAGGAACTACAATGAGCAGTTCTTC.

CDR3 DNA: TGTGCCTGGACTCCTTCAAGCTCCTATAATTCACCCCTCCACTTT. Protein product: CAWTPSSSYNSPLHF. V is TRBV30 and J is TRBJ1-6; D gene unclear. This CDR3 spans 15 amino acids. V was clipped by 4 bases and J by 0 bases, with 10 bases between them. In germline, CDR1 is GTSNPN, CDR2 SVGIG (reference sequence).

The chain is built from TRBV14 and TRBJ2-2; D gene ambiguous. The CDR3 loop spans 13 amino acids. Trimming left V 5 bases short and J 6 bases short, with 10 bases between. Germline CDR1 and CDR2: SGHDN and FVKESK. The CDR3 DNA is TGTGCCAGCAGCAAGTTAGGCCCCGGGGAGCTGTTTTTT. This sequence encodes CASSKLGPGELFF.

This sequence joins TRBV27 and TRBJ2-2, with 9 bases that match TRBD1. The ends lost 2 bases at V and 4 bases at J; junction bases unmatched: 5. Germline V gene data show CDR1 as MNHEY and CDR2 as SMNVEV (reference sequence). The CDR3 has 16 residues. The CDR3 nucleotides are TGTGCCAGCAGTTTACTGCGACAGGGGGGCACCGGGGAGCTGTTTTTT. It yields the protein CASSLLRQGGTGELFF.

This clone has more than one count but fewer than ten. This chain connects TRBV2 to TRBJ2-3, with 10 bases fitting TRBD2. CDR3 length equals 16 residues. With V trimmed by 5 bases and J by 9 bases, 14 bases remained unmatched. The germline V gene encodes CDR1 SNHLY and CDR2 FYNNEI. The CDR3 reads CASSKSSGSGVRTQYF. The DNA for the CDR3 is TGTGCCAGCAGTAAATCTAGCGGGAGCGGTGTGAGGACGCAGTATTTT. Complete variable domain (other parts from reference TRBV2 and TRBJ2-3): EPEVTQTPSHQVTQMGQEVILRCVPISNHLYFYWYRQILGQKVEFLVSFYNNEISEKSEIFDDQFSVERPDGSNFTLKIRSTKLEDSAMYFCASSKSSGSGVRTQYFGPGTRLTVL.

This chain connects TRBV7-2 to TRBJ2-1; 10 nucleotides agree with TRBD1. Germline assignment: CDR1 SGHTA and CDR2 FQGNSA. This CDR3 spans 14 amino acids. V shed 5 bases, J shed 4 bases, and the junction held 2 bases outside the gene matches. CDR3 region: CASSRQGAYNEQFF. The CDR3 DNA reads TGTGCCAGCAGCCGACAGGGGGCTTACAATGAGCAGTTCTTC. Variable domain in full (rest from reference TRBV7-2 and TRBJ2-1): GAGVSQSPSNKVTEKGKDVELRCDPISGHTALYWYRQSLGQGLEFLIYFQGNSAPDKSGLPSDRFSAERTGGSVSTLTIQRTQQEDSAVYLCASSRQGAYNEQFFGPGTRLTVL.

The CDR3 DNA is TGTGCCAGTAGTCTAGGGAGGGCAGATACGCAGTATTTT. It encodes CASSLGRADTQYF. V gene TRBV19 combines with J gene TRBJ2-3; TRBD2 matches at 7 bases. CDR3 size: 13 residues. Germline V gives CDR1 LNHDA, CDR2 SQIVND (reference sequence). V was pared by 5 bases and J by 4 bases, with 3 bases of the junction left unmatched.

The CDR3 nucleotides read TGTGCCAGCAGCAGGGACAGGGCGGGTGAGCAGTTCTTC. Its translation: CASSRDRAGEQFF. The chain carries TRBV7-3 and TRBJ2-1, with 9 bases lining up with TRBD1. Per the germline V gene, CDR1 is SGHTA and CDR2 is FQGTGA. The CDR3 loop spans 13 amino acids. J was trimmed by 9 bases and V by 5 bases; bases with no gene match: 5.

The CDR3 region is CASREGYETQYF. DNA of the CDR3: TGTGCCAGCAGAGAGGGATACGAGACCCAGTACTTC. The V call is TRBV2, the J call TRBJ2-5, with D possibly matching TRBD2 (5 bases). V was pared by 6 bases and J by 5 bases, with 10 bases between. Germline V lookup: CDR1 SNHLY, CDR2 FYNNEI. The CDR3 has 12 amino acids.

The chain couples TRBV6-5 to TRBJ2-7; TRBD2 agrees at 10 bases. V shed 6 bases, J shed 6 bases, and the junction held 11 bases outside the gene matches. Germline-derived CDR1 and CDR2 are MNHEY and SVGAGI. This CDR3 has 15 amino acids. The CDR3 is CASRPPGTSDREQYF. The CDR3 DNA reads TGTGCCAGCAGGCCCCCCGGGACTAGCGACCGCGAGCAGTACTTC.

This chain connects TRBV20-1 to TRBJ1-2; no clear D. Trimming shortened V by 0 bases and J by 9 bases, and 8 bases separated the two germline ends. CDR1 is DFQATT and CDR2 is SNEGSKA in the germline V gene (reference sequence). The CDR3 sequence is 11 residues long. The CDR3 sequence is CSAREGLSYTF. As DNA, the CDR3 is TGCAGTGCTAGAGAGGGTTTGAGCTACACCTTC.

The CDR3 sequence: CASTPRVGLEETQYF. In DNA, the CDR3 is TGTGCCAGCACCCCACGGGTAGGACTGGAAGAGACCCAGTACTTC. The rearrangement joins TRBV5-6 to TRBJ2-5, with TRBD2 as a possible D gene (5 bases). The CDR3 length is 15 residues. The germline V gene has CDR1 SGHDT and CDR2 YYEEEE. Trimming left V 6 bases short and J 3 bases short, with 18 bases between.

There are a few counts of this clone. The CDR3 reads CASSAHTNTEAFF. CDR3 bases: TGTGCCAGCAGCGCCCACACGAACACTGAAGCTTTCTTT. The rearrangement joins TRBV6-5 to TRBJ1-1; D is ambiguous. Trimming pared 6 bases from V and 1 base from J, leaving 9 bases between. CDR1 is MNHEY, CDR2 SVGAGI, per germline. The length of the CDR3 is 13 residues.

The rearrangement uses TRBV4-3 and TRBJ1-5, with D uncertain. CDR3 length: 19 residues. V was cut by 0 bases and J by 0 bases, with 18 bases left in between. Germline V gene data show CDR1 as LGHNA and CDR2 as YSLEER. CDR3 sequence (DNA): TGCGCCAGCAGCCAAGATCGGCGCACGACTGGACTTAGCAATCAGCCCCAGCATTTT. As protein: CASSQDRRTTGLSNQPQHF.

This chain uses TRBV7-3 with TRBJ2-1, with TRBD1 matching over 9 bases. The CDR3 extends over 15 amino acids. V was pared by 3 bases and J by 4 bases, with 4 bases of the junction left unmatched. The germline V gene encodes CDR1 SGHTA and CDR2 FQGTGA. CDR3 loop: CASSFDRGEYNEQFF. The CDR3 DNA reads TGTGCCAGCAGCTTCGACAGGGGGGAATACAATGAGCAGTTCTTC.

The chain joins TRBV30 to TRBJ2-7, with 9 bases matching TRBD1. With 1 base clipped from V and 1 base from J, the junction kept 11 bases outside the gene matches. The CDR3 is 17 residues long. Germline V gives CDR1 GTSNPN, CDR2 SVGIG (reference sequence). The CDR3 DNA reads as TGTGCCTGGAGTGGAGGGAACCGGGACAGGGCATCCTACGAGCAGTACTTC. Protein: CAWSGGNRDRASYEQYF.

The rearrangement uses TRBV19 and TRBJ1-1; 7 bases map to TRBD1. Per germline, CDR1 LNHDA and CDR2 SQIVND (reference sequence). Trimming removed 5 bases from V and 1 base from J; junction bases left unmatched: 4. CDR3 length: 14 residues. CDR3 sequence: CASSPRQGNTEAFF. DNA of the CDR3: TGTGCCAGTAGTCCACGACAGGGGAACACTGAAGCTTTCTTT.

V gene TRBV19 combines with J gene TRBJ2-2; D possibly corresponds to TRBD2 (6 bases). The germline V and J ends were trimmed by 7 bases and 1 base, with 13 bases remaining between them. Germline V gene sequence: CDR1 LNHDA, CDR2 SQIVND (reference sequence). The CDR3 is 15 amino acids. The CDR3 region is CASTPLGGNTGELFF. CDR3 coding DNA: TGTGCCAGTACCCCGTTGGGGGGGAACACCGGGGAGCTGTTTTTT.

This chain links TRBV5-1 with TRBJ2-1; maybe TRBD1 (5 bases). Germline V gives CDR1 SGHRS, CDR2 YFSETQ. The CDR3 covers 21 residues. V gave up 1 base and J gave up 7 bases, with 33 bases separating them. CDR3 in amino acids: CASSLLSVSAAGLPFGNEQFF. In DNA form, the CDR3 reads TGCGCCAGCAGCTTGTTGTCAGTTAGTGCGGCAGGGCTCCCTTTTGGAAATGAGCAGTTCTTC. The full variable domain, completed using reference TRBV5-1 and TRBJ2-1, is KAGVTQTPRYLIKTRGQQVTLSCSPISGHRSVSWYQQTPGQGLQFLFEYFSETQRNKGNFPGRFSGRQFSNSRSEMNVSTLELGDSALYLCASSLLSVSAAGLPFGNEQFFGPGTRLTVL.

V is TRBV5-1 and J is TRBJ2-1; 8 bases fit TRBD2. J lost 2 bases, V lost 3 bases, and 7 bases had no gene match. CDR1 and CDR2 from the germline V gene are SGHRS and YFSETQ. The CDR3 loop spans 16 amino acids. The CDR3 coding sequence is TGCGCCAGCAGCTGGGGGCGGGAGGCAACCTACAATGAGCAGTTCTTC. Translation: CASSWGREATYNEQFF.

The V call is TRBV15, the J call TRBJ2-2, with TRBD1 as a possible D gene (5 bases). The germline V gene has CDR1 LNHNV and CDR2 YYDKDF (reference sequence). V lost 1 base, J lost 7 bases, and 13 bases lay in between. The length of the CDR3 is 15 residues. CDR3 bases: TGTGCCACCAGCAGAGCCACAGGCTCCGGCGGGGAGCTGTTTTTT. Amino acid sequence: CATSRATGSGGELFF. Based on the CDR3 plus reference TRBV15 and TRBJ2-2, the full variable domain is DAMVIQNPRYQVTQFGKPVTLSCSQTLNHNVMYWYQQKSSQAPKLLFHYYDKDFNNEADTPDNFQSRRPNTSFCFLDIRSPGLGDTAMYLCATSRATGSGGELFFGEGSRLTVL.

The V gene is TRBV14, the J gene TRBJ2-5; D gene unclear. Germline CDR1 reads SGHDN; CDR2 reads FVKESK. The ends were cut back, 5 bases at V and 5 bases at J, with 21 bases in the middle. There are 16 residues in the CDR3. The CDR3 here is CASSERDWYLGETQYF. For the CDR3, the DNA is TGTGCCAGCAGCGAAAGAGACTGGTACTTGGGGGAGACCCAGTACTTC.

Only a few counts were recorded for this clone. The chain recombines TRBV6-6 with TRBJ1-4; TRBD1 matches 7 bases. This CDR3 has 15 residues. The germline gives CDR1 MNHNY, CDR2 SVGAGI (reference sequence). J lost 8 bases, V lost 10 bases, and 16 bases had no gene match. This CDR3 is CATRSTQGLQEKLFF. The CDR3 nucleotides read TGTGCCACCCGGTCAACACAGGGGTTACAGGAAAAACTGTTTTTT.

This chain connects TRBV5-1 to TRBJ1-4; possibly TRBD1 for D (6 bases). The germline V gene has CDR1 SGHRS and CDR2 YFSETQ. This CDR3 spans 15 amino acids. V gave up 4 bases and J gave up 10 bases, with 20 bases separating them. Here the CDR3 reads CASSPGGGSMGKLFF. As DNA, the CDR3 is TGCGCCAGCAGCCCGGGAGGGGGATCCATGGGAAAACTGTTTTTT.

This chain connects TRBV28 to TRBJ2-7, with D unresolved. This CDR3 contains 12 residues. Germline V lookup: CDR1 MDHEN, CDR2 SYDVKM. The V gene lost 5 bases and the J gene lost 7 bases, with 12 bases spanning the gap. The CDR3 DNA sequence: TGTGCCAGCAGTGGTTTGGTGCGTGAGCAGTACTTC. This sequence encodes CASSGLVREQYF.

The chain is built from TRBV18 and TRBJ2-3, with 8 bases aligning to TRBD2. The CDR3 contains 16 residues. Germline CDR1 reads KGHSH; CDR2 reads LQKENI. J gave up 2 bases and V 2 bases, and 6 bases lay outside the gene matches. The CDR3 region has the DNA TGTGCCAGCTCACCAGGAGCGGGAGTTCACACAGATACGCAGTATTTT. Translated, it gives CASSPGAGVHTDTQYF.

This chain uses TRBV14 with TRBJ1-1, with 9 nucleotides matching TRBD1. The junction had 2 bases not matched to a gene; V was cut back by 2 bases and J by 4 bases. The CDR3 spans 14 residues. Germline V gene sequence: CDR1 SGHDN, CDR2 FVKESK. The CDR3 sequence is CASSQLTGGTEAFF. The CDR3, as DNA: TGTGCCAGCAGCCAACTGACAGGGGGCACTGAAGCTTTCTTT. Complete variable domain (other parts from reference TRBV14 and TRBJ1-1): EAGVTQFPSHSVIEKGQTVTLRCDPISGHDNLYWYRRVMGKEIKFLLHFVKESKQDESGMPNNRFLAERTGGTYSTLKVQPAELEDSGVYFCASSQLTGGTEAFFGQGTRLTVV.

V and J are TRBV5-1 and TRBJ1-4; D perhaps matches TRBD1 (5 bases). CDR1 is SGHRS and CDR2 is YFSETQ in the germline V gene. This CDR3 has 16 amino acids. Trimming left V 0 bases short and J 8 bases short, with 17 bases between. The CDR3: CASSLELSLGDEKLFF. In DNA, the CDR3 is TGCGCCAGCAGCTTGGAGCTCAGTCTCGGGGACGAAAAACTGTTTTTT.